Below, 19 T cell receptor beta chains from the same sample are listed, as sequenced in a study of cytomegalovirus exposure and HLA in healthy donors. The PCR employed 60 Vbeta primers together with 13 Jbeta primers. Profiled with immunoSEQ multiplex PCR; TCRdb holds only in-frame clones, not every one. The sample shows 150,000 to 200,000 clones, 77% of them seen only once. The source material was PBMCs. The receptors come from a male donor in good health and CMV-seropositive.

The chain carries TRBV9 and TRBJ2-5; D possibly corresponds to TRBD1 (6 bases). Trimming removed 1 base at V and 1 base at J, with 8 bases between. CDR1 and CDR2 from the germline V gene are SGDLS and YYNGEE. This CDR3 region has 14 residues. CDR3 loop: CASSVSRGQETQYF. DNA for the CDR3: TGTGCCAGCAGCGTAAGCAGGGGCCAAGAGACCCAGTACTTC.

The DNA for the CDR3 is TGTGCCTGGAGTGGTGGACAGGGCTACGCTAATGAAAAACTGTTTTTT. It encodes CAWSGGQGYANEKLFF. The chain has TRBV30 and TRBJ1-4; TRBD1 aligns across 8 bases. The germline gives CDR1 GTSNPN, CDR2 SVGIG (reference sequence). CDR3 length equals 16 residues. J was trimmed by 3 bases and V by 1 base; bases with no gene match: 7.

The CDR3 is CASSDSGGNQPQHF. DNA for the CDR3: TGTGCCAGCAGTGACTCCGGGGGAAATCAGCCCCAGCATTTT. The chain employs TRBV6-4 and TRBJ1-5; D might be TRBD1 (5 bases). Per the germline V gene, CDR1 is MRHNA and CDR2 is SNTAGT. The CDR3 consists of 14 residues. Deletions cut 0 bases from V and 4 bases from J, with 7 bases between.

The chain links TRBV9 to TRBJ2-5, with 14 bases matching TRBD2. Per the germline V gene, CDR1 is SGDLS and CDR2 is YYNGEE. V was clipped by 4 bases and J by 4 bases; unmatched bases: 3. The CDR3 runs 15 residues. The CDR3 here is CASSPGLAGGETQYF. The CDR3 bases are TGTGCCAGCAGCCCAGGACTAGCGGGGGGAGAGACCCAGTACTTC.

V usage is TRBV6-6 and J usage is TRBJ2-3, with 8 bases lining up with TRBD2. The germline V gene encodes CDR1 MNHNY and CDR2 SVGAGI (reference sequence). V lost 11 bases to trimming and J lost 5 bases; unmatched junction nucleotides: 9. This CDR3 spans 13 amino acids. DNA for the CDR3: TGTGCCCTCGGGGGGGGCCGGGGAGATACGCAGTATTTT. Its protein product is CALGGGRGDTQYF.

This chain uses TRBV27 with TRBJ2-5; 10 bases align to TRBD1. Trimming took 3 bases from V and 4 from J; bases not matched to a gene: 8. The germline V gene has CDR1 MNHEY and CDR2 SMNVEV (reference sequence). The length of the CDR3 is 16 residues. The CDR3 DNA reads TGTGCCAGCAGTTTTTCCGGGACAGGGGCGGCAGAGACCCAGTACTTC. This sequence encodes CASSFSGTGAAETQYF.

This clone was counted once. V is TRBV5-1 and J is TRBJ2-1; 7 nucleotides agree with TRBD2. The length of the CDR3 is 16 residues. Germline trimming cut 0 bases from V and 7 bases from J; bases unmatched to any gene: 10. CDR1 is SGHRS and CDR2 is YFSETQ in the germline V gene. In DNA, the CDR3 is TGCGCCAGCAGCTTGGTGGTCGGGGGGTCGTCTAATGAGCAGTTCTTC. Translation: CASSLVVGGSSNEQFF.

The table lists this clone with a few counts. The chain combines TRBV5-6 with TRBJ2-7, with 8 bases aligning to TRBD2. The trim removed 1 base at V and 6 bases at J, leaving 21 bases unmatched. The germline CDR1 and CDR2 sequences are SGHDT and YYEEEE. This CDR3 comprises 19 residues. The CDR3 DNA is TGTGCCAGCAGCTTGTTGGGAGTCGGCCTAGCGGGCCTCCTTGCCGAGCAGTACTTC. Encoded protein: CASSLLGVGLAGLLAEQYF.

The chain recombines TRBV5-1 with TRBJ1-6; D is undetermined. V dropped 0 bases and J dropped 7 bases, with 11 bases sitting between them. This CDR3 contains 15 residues. In germline, CDR1 is SGHRS, CDR2 YFSETQ. CDR3: CASSLEPSWNSPLHF. In DNA form, the CDR3 reads TGCGCCAGCAGCTTGGAACCCAGTTGGAATTCACCCCTCCACTTT.

This clone has only a few counts. This rearrangement joins TRBV10-1 to TRBJ2-1; 11 nucleotides line up with TRBD2. Germline V lookup: CDR1 WNHNN, CDR2 SYGVQD (reference sequence). The CDR3 sequence is 15 residues long. Trimming removed 2 bases from V and 5 bases from J; junction bases left unmatched: 2. The CDR3 here is CASSEGTSGNNEQFF. DNA for the CDR3: TGCGCCAGCAGTGAGGGGACTAGCGGAAACAATGAGCAGTTCTTC.

V gene TRBV7-3 combines with J gene TRBJ2-6; TRBD1 agrees at 7 bases. The CDR3 spans 18 residues. The V segment lost 4 bases and the J segment 0 bases; nucleotides outside the gene matches: 9. Germline V CDR1 and CDR2: SGHTA, FQGTGA. The CDR3 is CASSSMTGRSSGANVLTF. For the CDR3, the DNA is TGTGCCAGCAGCTCGATGACAGGGCGATCCTCTGGGGCCAACGTCCTGACTTTC.

CDR3 sequence reads: CASRELRASTDTQYF. The CDR3 DNA is TGTGCCAGCAGGGAACTCAGGGCAAGCACAGATACGCAGTATTTT. The chain employs TRBV2 and TRBJ2-3; D may be TRBD1 (5 bases). V was shortened by 6 bases and J by 0 bases, with 13 bases between the two germline ends. Germline V gene lookup returns CDR1 SNHLY and CDR2 FYNNEI. The CDR3 is 15 amino acids.

A single count supports this clone. The chain joins TRBV30 to TRBJ1-1, with D possibly being TRBD1 (5 bases). The CDR3 is 13 amino acids. Trimming took off 1 base at V and 9 bases at J, with 15 bases between the two ends. Per germline, CDR1 GTSNPN and CDR2 SVGIG (reference sequence). The CDR3 nucleotides are TGTGCCTGGAGTGATCTGGGTTGGGGCAAAGCTTTCTTT. It codes for CAWSDLGWGKAFF.

The J gene is TRBJ2-7, the V gene TRBV19; D ambiguous. The CDR3 sequence is 14 residues long. The germline V gene has CDR1 LNHDA and CDR2 SQIVND (reference sequence). Deletions cut 3 bases from V and 0 bases from J, with 9 bases between. The CDR3 loop is CASSINPGSYEQYF. CDR3 DNA sequence: TGTGCCAGTAGTATTAATCCAGGCTCCTACGAGCAGTACTTC.

The chain uses TRBV30 and TRBJ2-5; 9 nucleotides match TRBD2. The germline CDR1 and CDR2 sequences are GTSNPN and SVGIG (reference sequence). The CDR3 consists of 13 residues. V was pared by 5 bases and J by 5 bases, with 6 bases of the junction left unmatched. The CDR3 spells CAWSAGGLETQYF. The CDR3 region has the DNA TGTGCCTGGTCCGCGGGGGGGCTGGAGACCCAGTACTTC.

The sample holds a few counts of this clone. The same CDR3 is also encoded by other DNA sequences in this sample. V gene TRBV6-4 combines with J gene TRBJ2-3, with 8 bases lining up with TRBD2. V was pared by 2 bases and J by 3 bases, with 1 base of the junction left unmatched. The CDR3 length is 14 residues. Germline lookup yields CDR1 MRHNA and CDR2 SNTAGT. The CDR3 loop is CASSDGGGTDTQYF. In DNA, the CDR3 is TGTGCCAGCAGTGACGGCGGGGGGACAGATACGCAGTATTTT.

The genes are TRBV11-2 and TRBJ1-4, with D uncertain. Germline V gene lookup returns CDR1 SGHAT and CDR2 FQNNGV. Trimming shortened V by 2 bases and J by 7 bases, and 8 bases separated the two germline ends. The CDR3 loop spans 13 amino acids. The CDR3 sequence is CASSLYFGEKLFF. CDR3 nucleotide sequence: TGTGCCAGCAGCTTATACTTCGGTGAAAAACTGTTTTTT.

The chain recombines TRBV27 with TRBJ1-1, with D hard to call. Between the trimmed V and J ends, which lost 8 bases and 1 base, there was a span of 8 bases. The germline gives CDR1 MNHEY, CDR2 SMNVEV (reference sequence). This CDR3 has 12 amino acids. CDR3 in DNA: TGTGCCAGCGGCCGGGGGAACACTGAAGCTTTCTTT. Translated: CASGRGNTEAFF.

This rearrangement joins TRBV9 to TRBJ2-2; 7 nucleotides line up with TRBD1. The V and J ends lost 2 bases and 5 bases, in that order; junction bases with no gene match: 3. Per the germline V gene, CDR1 is SGDLS and CDR2 is YYNGEE. The CDR3 has 14 residues. CDR3 DNA: TGTGCCAGCAGCGTCGACAGGGCGACCGGGGAGCTGTTTTTT. Translation gives CASSVDRATGELFF.